Listed below are T cell receptor beta chains from one sample, sequenced in a study of Graves' ophthalmopathy and Graves' hyperthyroidism. From the multiplex PCR reads, TCRdb called clonotypes with MiXCR, one entry per CDR3 protein. The sample yields about 640,000 distinct CDR3 sequences, over 40% seen once. Sequenced material: peripheral blood. These receptors were obtained from an adult man with Graves' ophthalmopathy. Both conserved end residues are part of each CDR3. D genes are given only for firm matches. Not all rows give a size; the values are once, few, many and, for expanded clones, a class.

clone size	D gene	J gene	V gene	CDR3 DNA	CDR3 protein
NA	TRBD1	TRBJ1-2	TRBV5-1	TGCGCCAGCAGCTTGGGAGACAGGGGTGGCGGCTACACCTTC	CASSLGDRGGGYTF
NA	NA	TRBJ1-1	TRBV9	TGTGCCAGCAGCGTAGACGACGGGGGGGCTGAAGCTTTCTTT	CASSVDDGGAEAFF
many	NA	TRBJ2-2	TRBV7-9	TGTGCCAGCAGCTCCCCTCTGACGCCCGGGGAGCTGTTTTTT	CASSSPLTPGELFF
NA	TRBD2	TRBJ2-7	TRBV11-2	TGTGCCAGCAGCTTAGACAGCGGGGGATACGAGCAGTACTTC	CASSLDSGGYEQYF
NA	TRBD1	TRBJ1-2	TRBV15	TGTGCCACCAGCCACCGGGACAGAAACTATGGCTACACCTTC	CATSHRDRNYGYTF
NA	TRBD1	TRBJ2-6	TRBV29-1	TGCAGCGTTGAGGGGACAGGGACCCGTGGGGCCAACGTCCTGACTTTC	CSVEGTGTRGANVLTF
few	TRBD1	TRBJ1-2	TRBV7-8	TGTGCCAGCAGCGGGGACAGGAAGAATGGCTACACCTTC	CASSGDRKNGYTF
NA	NA	TRBJ2-7	TRBV4-3	TGCGCCAGCAGCCAAGTCGGGAACGAGCAGCACTTC	CASSQVGNEQHF
many	TRBD2	TRBJ2-7	TRBV2	TGTGCCAGCACGCGGGAGGGCGAGCAGTACTTC	CASTREGEQYF
NA	NA	TRBJ1-2	TRBV27	TGTGCCAGCAGTTTCCGGGGGCAATATGACGGCTACGCCTTC	CASSFRGQYDGYAF
many	NA	TRBJ1-5	TRBV29-1	TGCAGCGTTGGACCATCGAACAATCAGCCCCAGCATTTT	CSVGPSNNQPQHF
NA	NA	TRBJ2-5	TRBV25-1	TGTGCCAGCAGTGACTGGGGGGAGACCCAGTACTTC	CASSDWGETQYF
NA	NA	TRBJ2-7	TRBV6-1	TGTGCCAGCAGTACCATACAGGGACCCTCCTACGAGCAGTACTTC	CASSTIQGPSYEQYF
NA	NA	TRBJ1-2	TRBV7-2	TGCGCCAGCAGCCAAGGGTTCATAGGAGGTGGCTTCTATGGCCACACCTTC	CASSQGFIGGGFYGHTF
many	NA	TRBJ2-5	TRBV7-9	TGTGCCAGCAGCTTATCGCTAGCTCAGGAGACCCAGTACTTC	CASSLSLAQETQYF
NA	NA	TRBJ1-5	TRBV7-3	TGTGCCAGCAGCTCGGCGCGCAGGGACACACATCACGGAAGTCAGCCCCAGCATTTT	CASSSARRDTHHGSQPQHF
NA	NA	TRBJ1-5	TRBV29-1	TGCAGCGTTGAAGAAGTTCACGGGAGGGCCTTTTCTGGGAAGACCCAGCATTTT	CSVEEVHGRAFSGKTQHF
NA	TRBD2	TRBJ2-7	TRBV10-3	TGTGCCATCAGTGAGGGACTAGCGGACCACGAGCAGTACTTC	CAISEGLADHEQYF
NA	NA	TRBJ1-2	TRBV6-5	TGTGCCAGCACCGGACTCTCCCTTTTCGGTGGCTACACCTTC	CASTGLSLFGGYTF
NA	TRBD1	TRBJ1-6	TRBV10-3	TGTGCCATCAGTGCTCCCAAAGGACAGGGGGATTCACCCCTCCACTTT	CAISAPKGQGDSPLHF
NA	NA	TRBJ1-6	TRBV9	TGTGCCAGTAGCAACGAGCCAGGGAGAAATTCACCCCTCCACTTT	CASSNEPGRNSPLHF
many	NA	TRBJ1-5	TRBV2	TGTGCCAGCAGTGGGGGAGGGATTCAGCCCCAGCATTTT	CASSGGGIQPQHF
NA	NA	TRBJ1-2	TRBV2	TGTGCCAGCAGTTCATGGCGCCGGGACCGAGTAGAGGGCTACACCTTC	CASSSWRRDRVEGYTF
few	NA	TRBJ2-7	TRBV27	TGTGCCAGCAGTCCTGTACGGGGGTACGAGCAGTACTTC	CASSPVRGYEQYF
NA	NA	TRBJ1-2	TRBV25-1	TGTGCCAGCGTTGGGGAGGGCTATGGCTACACCTTC	CASVGEGYGYTF
NA	NA	TRBJ2-3	TRBV11-2	TGTGCCAGCAGCTTAACTGGGGGAACCACAGATACGCAGTATTTT	CASSLTGGTTDTQYF
few	NA	TRBJ2-2	TRBV5-6	TGTGCCAGCAACACCCTTACAGGCCTGAACACCGGGGAGCTGTTTTTT	CASNTLTGLNTGELFF
many	TRBD1	TRBJ2-7	TRBV7-9	TGTGCCAGCAGCTTGGACAGGGGTCCCTACGAGCAGTACTTC	CASSLDRGPYEQYF
once	NA	TRBJ1-4	TRBV29-1	TGCAGCACCTCCGGGAGCACTGAAAAACTGTTTTTT	CSTSGSTEKLFF
many	TRBD2	TRBJ2-7	TRBV29-1	TGCAGCGTGATGACCACCACTAGCGGGAGCTCCTACGAGCAGTACTTC	CSVMTTTSGSSYEQYF
many	NA	TRBJ2-6	TRBV24-1	TGTGCCACCGGGGCGGGGTTGACTGGGGCCAACGTCCTGACTTTC	CATGAGLTGANVLTF
few	NA	TRBJ1-4	TRBV20-1	TGCAGTGCTAGTGATTGGGGAAGAGGTGAAAAACTGTTTTTT	CSASDWGRGEKLFF
many	TRBD1	TRBJ1-1	TRBV25-1	TGTGCCAGCAGTGATCGGACAGGGAACACTGAAGCTTTCTTT	CASSDRTGNTEAFF
many	TRBD1	TRBJ1-6	TRBV2	TGTGCCAGCACCGACAGGGTGTACTATAATTCACCCCTCCACTTT	CASTDRVYYNSPLHF
many	NA	TRBJ1-1	TRBV29-1	TGCAGCGTTGAGGCGACTCAGGAAGCTTTCTTT	CSVEATQEAFF
many	TRBD1	TRBJ1-4	TRBV7-2	TGTGCCAGCAGCTTAGGGACAGGCTGGGATGAAAAACTGTTTTTT	CASSLGTGWDEKLFF
NA	NA	TRBJ2-2	TRBV7-8	TGCGCCAGCAGCCAAGATCAGGGCGAGGCACGGGAGCTGTTTTTT	CASSQDQGEARELFF
many	NA	TRBJ1-3	TRBV7-3	TGTGCCAGCAGCAGCGGGACGGAAGGAAACACCATATATTTT	CASSSGTEGNTIYF
few	NA	TRBJ1-3	TRBV30	TGTGCCTGGAGCCTGTCTGGAAACACCATATATTTT	CAWSLSGNTIYF
NA	TRBD1	TRBJ2-5	TRBV19	TGTGCCAGTAGTACTCCCGGGGACAGGGACCGAGAGACCCAGTACTTC	CASSTPGDRDRETQYF
NA	NA	TRBJ1-6	TRBV4-3	TGCGCCAGCAGCCAAGATCGGGAGACAGCCCGGGGGAGGGCCCTCCACTTT	CASSQDRETARGRALHF
many	TRBD1	TRBJ1-1	TRBV5-1	TGCGCCAGCAGGAGGGACAGGGTCGGGACTGAAGCTTTCTTT	CASRRDRVGTEAFF
NA	TRBD1	TRBJ2-7	TRBV10-3	TGTGCCAGCAGTTACCCCGATACAGGGGGTTACGAGCAGTACTTC	CASSYPDTGGYEQYF
NA	NA	TRBJ2-7	TRBV7-2	TGTGCCAGCAGCTTCTGGGACGGTAATTCCTACGAGCAGTACTTC	CASSFWDGNSYEQYF
NA	NA	TRBJ2-5	TRBV11-1	TGTGCCAGCAGCGAGCCAGGGCCGCAAGAGACCCAGTACTTC	CASSEPGPQETQYF
few	NA	TRBJ2-5	TRBV18	TGTGCCAGCTCACCACAAGTCGAAGAGACCCAGTACTTC	CASSPQVEETQYF